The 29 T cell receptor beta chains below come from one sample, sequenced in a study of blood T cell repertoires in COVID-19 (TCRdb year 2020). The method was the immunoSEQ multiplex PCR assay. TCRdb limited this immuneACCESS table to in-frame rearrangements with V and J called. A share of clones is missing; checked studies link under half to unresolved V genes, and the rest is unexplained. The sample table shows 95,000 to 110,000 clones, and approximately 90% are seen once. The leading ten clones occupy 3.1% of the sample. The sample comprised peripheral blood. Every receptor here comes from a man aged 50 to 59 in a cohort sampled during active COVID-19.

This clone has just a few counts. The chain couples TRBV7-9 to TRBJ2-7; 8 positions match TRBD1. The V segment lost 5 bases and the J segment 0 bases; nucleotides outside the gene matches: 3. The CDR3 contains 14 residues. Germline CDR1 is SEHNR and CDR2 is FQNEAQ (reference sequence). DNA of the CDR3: TGTGCCAGCAGCCCCGGGACAGGCTCCTACGAGCAGTACGTC. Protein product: CASSPGTGSYEQYV.

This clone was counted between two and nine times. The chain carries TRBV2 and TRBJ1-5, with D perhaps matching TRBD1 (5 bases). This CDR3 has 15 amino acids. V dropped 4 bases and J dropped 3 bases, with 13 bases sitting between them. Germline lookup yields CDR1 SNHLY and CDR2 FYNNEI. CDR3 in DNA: TGTGCCAGCAGTGGGGGGAGGGCGGCCAATCAGCCCCAGCATTTT. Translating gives CASSGGRAANQPQHF.

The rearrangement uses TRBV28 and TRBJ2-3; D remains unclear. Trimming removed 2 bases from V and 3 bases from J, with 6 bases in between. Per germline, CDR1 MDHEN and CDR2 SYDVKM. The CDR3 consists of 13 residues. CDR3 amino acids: CASSLPGTDTQYF. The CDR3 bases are TGTGCCAGCAGTTTACCCGGGACAGATACGCAGTATTTT.

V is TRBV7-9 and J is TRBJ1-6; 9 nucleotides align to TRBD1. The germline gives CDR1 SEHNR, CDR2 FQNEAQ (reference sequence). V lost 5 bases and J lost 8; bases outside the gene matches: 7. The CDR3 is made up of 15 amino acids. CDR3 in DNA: TGTGCCAGCAGCCCCCCCCGGGACAGGGATTCACCCCTCCACTTT. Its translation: CASSPPRDRDSPLHF.

Here the CDR3 DNA reads TGTGCCAGCTCACCACCCGAGACAGGGGGCGCCCATGGCTACACCTTC. Its protein is CASSPPETGGAHGYTF. The chain combines TRBV18 with TRBJ1-2; TRBD1 agrees at 10 bases. The CDR3 loop spans 16 amino acids. Germline CDR1 and CDR2: KGHSH and LQKENI. V lost 0 bases, J lost 6 bases, and 7 bases stayed unmatched.

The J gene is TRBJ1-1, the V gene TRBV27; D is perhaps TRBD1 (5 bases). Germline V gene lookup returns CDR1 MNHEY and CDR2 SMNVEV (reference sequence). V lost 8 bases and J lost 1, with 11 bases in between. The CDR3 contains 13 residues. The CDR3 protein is CASHAGSNTEAFF. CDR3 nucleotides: TGTGCCAGCCATGCAGGGTCGAACACTGAAGCTTTCTTT.

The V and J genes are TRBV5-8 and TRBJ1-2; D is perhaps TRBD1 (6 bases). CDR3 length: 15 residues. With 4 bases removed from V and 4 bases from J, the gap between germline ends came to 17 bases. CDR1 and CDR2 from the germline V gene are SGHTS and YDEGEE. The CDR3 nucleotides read TGTGCCAGCAGCCCCAGACAGGCTAGCCTCTATGGCTACACCTTC. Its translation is CASSPRQASLYGYTF.

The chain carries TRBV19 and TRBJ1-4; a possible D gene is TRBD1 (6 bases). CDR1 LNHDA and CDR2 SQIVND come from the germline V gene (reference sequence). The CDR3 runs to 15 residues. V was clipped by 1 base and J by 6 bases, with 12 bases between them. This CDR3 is CASSIAGQTYEKLFF. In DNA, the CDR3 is TGTGCCAGTAGTATAGCCGGACAGACGTATGAAAAACTGTTTTTT. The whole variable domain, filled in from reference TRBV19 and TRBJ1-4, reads DGGITQSPKYLFRKEGQNVTLSCEQNLNHDAMYWYRQDPGQGLRLIYYSQIVNDFQKGDIAEGYSVSREKKESFPLTVTSAQKNPTAFYLCASSIAGQTYEKLFFGSGTQLSVL.

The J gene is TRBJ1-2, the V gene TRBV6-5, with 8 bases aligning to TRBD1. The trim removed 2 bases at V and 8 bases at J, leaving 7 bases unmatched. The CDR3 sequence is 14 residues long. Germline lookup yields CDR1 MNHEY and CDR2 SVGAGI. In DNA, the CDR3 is TGTGCCAGCAGTTACCAATCAGGGGGCGTAGGCTACACCTTC. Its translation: CASSYQSGGVGYTF.

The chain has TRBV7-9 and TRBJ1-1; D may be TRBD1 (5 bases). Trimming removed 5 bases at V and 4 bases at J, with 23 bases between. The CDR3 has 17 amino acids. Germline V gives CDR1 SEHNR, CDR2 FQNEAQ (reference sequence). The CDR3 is CASSPPAGRGGGTEAFF. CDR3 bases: TGTGCCAGCAGCCCTCCCGCCGGGAGGGGAGGTGGCACTGAAGCTTTCTTT.

DNA for the CDR3: TGCAGCGTGCTAGGGCAGGGACTGGGTGGCTACACCTTC. Residues: CSVLGQGLGGYTF. This chain joins TRBV29-1 and TRBJ1-2, with a tentative D call TRBD1 (5 bases). Trimming took off 6 bases at V and 7 bases at J, with 18 bases between the two ends. CDR1 is SQVTM and CDR2 is ANQGSEA in the germline V gene. The CDR3 spans 13 residues.

The CDR3 nucleotides read TGCAGTGCTCTGTCCGGGGAGACCCAGTACTTC. Translated: CSALSGETQYF. The chain uses TRBV20-1 and TRBJ2-5; D is unresolved. Looked up from germline, CDR1 is DFQATT and CDR2 is SNEGSKA (reference sequence). The CDR3 is made up of 11 amino acids. The V gene lost 5 bases and the J gene lost 5 bases, with 9 bases spanning the gap.

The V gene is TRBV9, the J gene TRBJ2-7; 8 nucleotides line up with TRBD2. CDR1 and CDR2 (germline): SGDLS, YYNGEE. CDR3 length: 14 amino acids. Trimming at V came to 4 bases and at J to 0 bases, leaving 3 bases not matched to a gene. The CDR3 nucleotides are TGTGCCAGCAGCCCCGGGGGGGCCTCCTACGAGCAGTACTTC. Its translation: CASSPGGASYEQYF.

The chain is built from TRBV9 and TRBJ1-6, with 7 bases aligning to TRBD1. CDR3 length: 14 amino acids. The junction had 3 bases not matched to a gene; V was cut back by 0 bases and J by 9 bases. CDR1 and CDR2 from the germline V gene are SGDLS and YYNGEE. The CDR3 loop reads CASSVGGGGSPLHF. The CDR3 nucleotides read TGTGCCAGCAGCGTAGGAGGGGGCGGTTCACCCCTCCACTTT.

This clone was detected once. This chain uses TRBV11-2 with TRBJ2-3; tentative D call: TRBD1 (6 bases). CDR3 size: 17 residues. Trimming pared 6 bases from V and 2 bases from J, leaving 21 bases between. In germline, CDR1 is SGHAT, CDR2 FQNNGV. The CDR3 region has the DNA TGTGCCAGCAGTTCGGGACGGACAGTATTTCCCACAGATACGCAGTATTTT. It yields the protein CASSSGRTVFPTDTQYF.

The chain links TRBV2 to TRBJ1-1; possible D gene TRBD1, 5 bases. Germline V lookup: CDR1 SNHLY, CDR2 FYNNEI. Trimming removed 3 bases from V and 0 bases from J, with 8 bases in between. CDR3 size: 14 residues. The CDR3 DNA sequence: TGTGCCAGCAGTGACCAGGGTCTGAACACTGAAGCTTTCTTT. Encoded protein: CASSDQGLNTEAFF.

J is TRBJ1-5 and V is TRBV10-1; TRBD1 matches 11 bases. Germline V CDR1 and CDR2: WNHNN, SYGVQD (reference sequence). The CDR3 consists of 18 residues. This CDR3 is CSPYSRDRGSMDNQPQHF. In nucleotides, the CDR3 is TGCTCCCCCTATTCCCGGGACAGGGGGAGTATGGACAATCAGCCCCAGCATTTT.

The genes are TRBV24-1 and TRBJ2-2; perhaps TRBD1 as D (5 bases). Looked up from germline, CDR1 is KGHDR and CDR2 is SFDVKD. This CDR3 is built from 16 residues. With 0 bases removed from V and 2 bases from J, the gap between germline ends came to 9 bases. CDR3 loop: CATSDLYQGNTGELFF. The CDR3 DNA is TGTGCCACCAGTGATTTGTACCAGGGCAACACCGGGGAGCTGTTTTTT.

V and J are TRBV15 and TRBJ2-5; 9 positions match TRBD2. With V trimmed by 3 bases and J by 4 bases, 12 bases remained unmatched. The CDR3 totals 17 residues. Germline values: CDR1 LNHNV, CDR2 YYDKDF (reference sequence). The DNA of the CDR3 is TGTGCCACCAGCAGGAAGGAGGGACTAGCCTGGCGAGAGACCCAGTACTTC. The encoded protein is CATSRKEGLAWRETQYF. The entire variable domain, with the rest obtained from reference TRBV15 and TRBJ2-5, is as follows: DAMVIQNPRYQVTQFGKPVTLSCSQTLNHNVMYWYQQKSSQAPKLLFHYYDKDFNNEADTPDNFQSRRPNTSFCFLDIRSPGLGDTAMYLCATSRKEGLAWRETQYFGPGTRLLVL.

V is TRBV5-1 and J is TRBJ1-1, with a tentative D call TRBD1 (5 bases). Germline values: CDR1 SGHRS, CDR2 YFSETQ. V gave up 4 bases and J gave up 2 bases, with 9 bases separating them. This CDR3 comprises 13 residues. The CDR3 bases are TGCGCCAGCAGCGCGGACATAAACACTGAAGCTTTCTTT. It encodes CASSADINTEAFF.

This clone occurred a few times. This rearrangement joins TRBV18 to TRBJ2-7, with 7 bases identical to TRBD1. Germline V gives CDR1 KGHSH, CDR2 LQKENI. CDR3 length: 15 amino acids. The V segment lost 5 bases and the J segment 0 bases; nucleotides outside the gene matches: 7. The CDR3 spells CASSFSRGTSYEQYF. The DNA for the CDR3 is TGTGCCAGCTCATTTTCCAGGGGGACCTCCTACGAGCAGTACTTC.

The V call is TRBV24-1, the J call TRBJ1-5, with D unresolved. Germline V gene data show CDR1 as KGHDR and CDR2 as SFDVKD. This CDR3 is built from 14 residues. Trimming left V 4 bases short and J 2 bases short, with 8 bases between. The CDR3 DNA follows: TGTGCCACCAGTGACGGGGTTCGCAATCAGCCCCAGCATTTT. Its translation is CATSDGVRNQPQHF.

The CDR3 DNA reads as TGTGCCAGCCACGACAGGGGAAACTCTGGGGCCAACGTCCTGACTTTC. Translation: CASHDRGNSGANVLTF. V is TRBV19 and J is TRBJ2-6, with TRBD1 identical over 8 bases. V lost 9 bases and J lost 0; bases outside the gene matches: 7. The germline gives CDR1 LNHDA, CDR2 SQIVND (reference sequence). The CDR3 runs 16 residues.

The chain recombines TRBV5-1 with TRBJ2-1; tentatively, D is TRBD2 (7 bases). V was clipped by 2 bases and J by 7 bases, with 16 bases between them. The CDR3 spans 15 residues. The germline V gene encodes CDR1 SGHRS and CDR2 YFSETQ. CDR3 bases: TGCGCCAGCAGCTTAGGGGGGGCCAATAGAAATGAGCAGTTCTTC. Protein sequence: CASSLGGANRNEQFF.

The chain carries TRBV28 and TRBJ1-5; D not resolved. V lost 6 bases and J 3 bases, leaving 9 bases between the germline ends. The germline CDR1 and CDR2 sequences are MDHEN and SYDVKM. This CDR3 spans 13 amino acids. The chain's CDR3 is CASSPRFNQPQHF. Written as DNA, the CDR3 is TGTGCCAGCAGCCCCAGATTCAATCAGCCCCAGCATTTT.

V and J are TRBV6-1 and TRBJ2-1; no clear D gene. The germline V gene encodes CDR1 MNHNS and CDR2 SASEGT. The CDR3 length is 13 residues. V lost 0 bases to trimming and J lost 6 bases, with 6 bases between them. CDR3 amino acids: CASSEAVLNEQFF. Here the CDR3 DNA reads TGTGCCAGCAGTGAAGCGGTACTCAATGAGCAGTTCTTC.

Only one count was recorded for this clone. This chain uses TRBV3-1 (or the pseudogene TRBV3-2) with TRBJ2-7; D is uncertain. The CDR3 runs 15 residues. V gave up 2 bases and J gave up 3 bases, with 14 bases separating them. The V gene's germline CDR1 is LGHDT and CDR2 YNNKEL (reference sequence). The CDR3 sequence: CASSQSGPRSYEQYF. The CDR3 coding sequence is TGTGCCAGCAGCCAATCCGGTCCGCGGAGCTACGAGCAGTACTTC.

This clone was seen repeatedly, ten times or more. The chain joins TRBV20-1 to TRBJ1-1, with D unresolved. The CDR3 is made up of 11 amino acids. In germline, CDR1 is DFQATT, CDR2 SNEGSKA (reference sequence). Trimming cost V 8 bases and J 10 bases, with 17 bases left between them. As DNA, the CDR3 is TGCAGTCCCTTGACTGGTCTTGCAGCTTTCTTT. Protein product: CSPLTGLAAFF.

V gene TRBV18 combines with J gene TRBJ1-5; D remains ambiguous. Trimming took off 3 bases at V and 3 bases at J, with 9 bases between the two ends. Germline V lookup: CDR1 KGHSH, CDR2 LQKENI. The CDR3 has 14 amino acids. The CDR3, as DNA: TGTGCCAGCTCACCCTACAGAGACAATCAGCCCCAGCATTTT. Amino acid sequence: CASSPYRDNQPQHF.